This T cell receptor beta chain was observed in a study of blood T cell repertoires in COVID-19. Study-level information: Nucleic acid was either cDNA or gDNA, and it came from T cells, B-cell-depleted T cells, or PBMCs.

Participant reports of clinical history set cohort assignment. Cohort 3 donors counted as recovered after two negative PCRs, clearance, or resolved symptoms. Per the original data handling: Reference gene primer amplification in the assay estimated nucleated cell counts. The method was immunoSEQ multiplex PCR; TCRdb's version includes in-frame clones alone and lacks a portion of them. That table is the source of V, J and clone size, and D and trimming were worked out from the DNA. This table holds roughly 180,000 clones, about nine tenths found once. This TCR derives from a woman in her 30s who had recovered from COVID-19. The sequenced material came from PBMCs or T cells enriched from blood (not recorded which).

Written as DNA, the CDR3 is TGTGCCAGCAGCCAAGATCCACGCGGGACAGGGGCTGGGGAGCAGTACTTC. It encodes CASSQDPRGTGAGEQYF. The chain joins TRBV4-2 to TRBJ2-7, with 10 positions matching TRBD1. Germline lookup yields CDR1 LGHNA and CDR2 YNFKEQ. This CDR3 is built from 17 residues. V shed 0 bases, J shed 7 bases, and the junction held 12 bases outside the gene matches.